The 22 T cell receptor beta chains below come from one sample, sequenced in a study of brain T cells in children with intractable seizures. The table came from immunoSEQ multiplex PCR; TCRdb's copy has only in-frame clones and leaves some out. The table records 60,000 to 85,000 clones, under 95% of them present only once. Sample: peripheral blood, taken at surgery. These receptors were taken from a boy younger than two with tuberous sclerosis and intractable seizures.

This chain connects TRBV2 to TRBJ2-5; 8 bases match TRBD2. The V gene's germline CDR1 is SNHLY and CDR2 FYNNEI. This CDR3 region has 15 residues. V shed 6 bases, J shed 5 bases, and the junction held 11 bases outside the gene matches. CDR3 bases: TGTGCCAGCAGGAGGAGGACTAGCCCCAGGGAGACCCAGTACTTC. It codes for CASRRRTSPRETQYF.

For the CDR3, the DNA is TGTGCCTGTGCAGGGTCGTCTGGAAACACCATATATTTT. It encodes CACAGSSGNTIYF. This chain connects TRBV30 to TRBJ1-3; perhaps TRBD1 as D (5 bases). Germline CDR1 GTSNPN, CDR2 SVGIG (reference sequence). The length of the CDR3 is 13 residues. The V gene lost 6 bases and the J gene lost 1 base, with 10 bases spanning the gap.

The gene calls are TRBV15 and TRBJ2-5; D ambiguous. Germline V gives CDR1 LNHNV, CDR2 YYDKDF (reference sequence). With 2 bases removed from V and 5 bases from J, the gap between germline ends came to 18 bases. The CDR3 runs 16 residues. CDR3 residues: CATSRLGTPHGETQYF. The CDR3 region has the DNA TGTGCCACCAGCAGACTCGGAACCCCCCATGGGGAGACCCAGTACTTC.

The chain recombines TRBV24-1 with TRBJ2-3; D is possibly TRBD2 (6 bases). CDR1 and CDR2 from the germline V gene are KGHDR and SFDVKD. V was trimmed by 4 bases and J by 1 base, leaving 17 bases between them. The CDR3 consists of 17 residues. CDR3 DNA sequence: TGTGCCACCAGTGACCCCAGGCGGGGAGTGGGCACAGATACGCAGTATTTT. Amino acids: CATSDPRRGVGTDTQYF.

In its sample, this clone was seen once. This chain links TRBV28 with TRBJ2-3; D not certain. V lost 2 bases, J lost 2 bases, and 17 bases lay in between. The length of the CDR3 is 17 residues. Germline V gene lookup returns CDR1 MDHEN and CDR2 SYDVKM. The CDR3 loop reads CASSLELGKLDTDTQYF. The CDR3 nucleotides are TGTGCCAGCAGTTTAGAGCTAGGGAAACTTGACACAGATACGCAGTATTTT. Filled out from reference TRBV28 and TRBJ2-3, the complete variable domain reads DVKVTQSSRYLVKRTGEKVFLECVQDMDHENMFWYRQDPGLGLRLIYFSYDVKMKEKGDIPEGYSVSREKKERFSLILESASTNQTSMYLCASSLELGKLDTDTQYFGPGTRLTVL.

This chain links TRBV11-2 with TRBJ2-7, with 7 bases lining up with TRBD2. J gave up 0 bases and V 8 bases, and 13 bases lay outside the gene matches. The germline V gene has CDR1 SGHAT and CDR2 FQNNGV. The CDR3 covers 16 residues. CDR3 in amino acids: CASRPVAGLSSYEQYF. CDR3 in DNA: TGTGCCAGCCGACCTGTAGCGGGCTTAAGCTCCTACGAGCAGTACTTC.

The V gene is TRBV4-1, the J gene TRBJ2-1, with 11 bases identical to TRBD2. This CDR3 has 16 residues. Germline CDR1 MGHRA, CDR2 YSYEKL. With 0 bases clipped from V and 4 bases from J, the junction kept 2 bases outside the gene matches. CDR3 residues: CASSQEGLAVYNEQFF. The CDR3 DNA is TGCGCCAGCAGCCAAGAGGGACTAGCGGTATACAATGAGCAGTTCTTC.

This clone is a singleton in its sample. V is TRBV5-1 and J is TRBJ2-1; TRBD2 aligns across 7 bases. The junction had 5 bases not matched to a gene; V was cut back by 4 bases and J by 1 base. CDR1 and CDR2 from the germline V gene are SGHRS and YFSETQ. This CDR3 is built from 15 residues. In nucleotides, the CDR3 is TGCGCCAGCAGCCTTCGGGAGGTTTCCTACAATGAGCAGTTCTTC. Encoded protein: CASSLREVSYNEQFF.

The rearrangement joins TRBV7-3 to TRBJ2-5; no clear D gene. Germline loops: CDR1 SGHTA, CDR2 FQGTGA. The CDR3 is 15 amino acids. Trimming cost V 2 bases and J 1 base, with 11 bases left between them. The chain's CDR3 is CASSLGVGLQETQYF. The CDR3 nucleotides are TGTGCCAGCAGCTTAGGCGTGGGCCTCCAAGAGACCCAGTACTTC.

The V gene is TRBV9, the J gene TRBJ2-5; TRBD2 matches at 8 bases. This CDR3 region has 13 residues. Germline CDR1 reads SGDLS; CDR2 reads YYNGEE. Losses at the gene ends were 0 bases for V and 5 bases for J; bases not matched to a gene: 0. The CDR3: CASSVASGETQYF. In DNA form, the CDR3 reads TGTGCCAGCAGCGTAGCTAGCGGGGAGACCCAGTACTTC.

The genes are TRBV4-1 and TRBJ2-3; D call uncertain. CDR3 size: 13 residues. Germline lookup yields CDR1 MGHRA and CDR2 YSYEKL. Deletions cut 4 bases from V and 6 bases from J, with 11 bases between. In DNA, the CDR3 is TGCGCCAGCAGCCTTATCTTGGCTGATACGCAGTATTTT. It translates to CASSLILADTQYF.

The chain is built from TRBV30 and TRBJ1-5; 7 bases agree with TRBD1. Germline trimming cut 5 bases from V and 6 bases from J; bases unmatched to any gene: 7. The CDR3 consists of 13 residues. Germline lookup yields CDR1 GTSNPN and CDR2 SVGIG (reference sequence). CDR3: CAWADRDGQPQHF. DNA for the CDR3: TGTGCCTGGGCTGACAGGGACGGTCAGCCCCAGCATTTT. The full variable domain, its missing parts supplied by reference TRBV30 and TRBJ1-5, is SQTIHQWPATLVQPVGSPLSLECTVEGTSNPNLYWYRQAAGRGLQLLFYSVGIGQISSEVPQNLSASRPQDRQFILSSKKLLLSDSGFYLCAWADRDGQPQHFGDGTRLSIL.

V usage is TRBV28 and J usage is TRBJ2-2; D unresolved. Germline V gene lookup returns CDR1 MDHEN and CDR2 SYDVKM. The CDR3 runs to 18 residues. V gave up 3 bases and J gave up 5 bases, with 22 bases separating them. The CDR3 nucleotides are TGTGCCAGCAGTTTTCTAGTAGGTGTTGTGGGGAAGACCGGGGAGCTGTTTTTT. Its translation: CASSFLVGVVGKTGELFF.

The rearrangement links TRBV21-1 to TRBJ2-2; the listed D gene, TRBD2, was not tested against the DNA. TRBV21-1 is an annotated pseudogene. The CDR3 length is 20 residues. The CDR3 spells CASSNHRGLAGGPNTGELFF. The DNA for the CDR3 is TGTGCCAGCAGTAACCATCGAGGACTAGCGGGAGGACCGAACACCGGGGAGCTGTTTTTT.

The chain couples TRBV5-6 to TRBJ2-7; 7 nucleotides align to TRBD1. Germline V gene data show CDR1 as SGHDT and CDR2 as YYEEEE. V lost 4 bases, J lost 2 bases, and 9 bases stayed unmatched. The CDR3 has 15 amino acids. In DNA form, the CDR3 reads TGTGCCAGCAGCCCCGGGACAGCACATACCTACGAGCAGTACTTC. Translation gives CASSPGTAHTYEQYF.

This clone has only a few counts. V gene TRBV5-4 combines with J gene TRBJ1-1, with a weak D call TRBD1 (6 bases). This CDR3 region has 13 residues. The germline CDR1 and CDR2 sequences are SGHNT and YYREEE (reference sequence). V was shortened by 0 bases and J by 3 bases, with 6 bases between the two germline ends. The CDR3 DNA is TGTGCCAGCAGCTTGGACAGGGACACTGAAGCTTTCTTT. This gives the protein CASSLDRDTEAFF.

This clone was observed a single time. The chain joins TRBV3-1 (or the pseudogene TRBV3-2) to TRBJ1-2; 7 bases are a match to TRBD1. Germline CDR1 reads LGHDT; CDR2 reads YNNKEL (reference sequence). Trimming at V came to 2 bases and at J to 4 bases, leaving 7 bases not matched to a gene. The CDR3 covers 15 residues. The CDR3 region is CASSQSTGTVYGYTF. The CDR3 DNA sequence: TGTGCCAGCAGCCAAAGCACCGGGACAGTCTATGGCTACACCTTC.

As for this clone: One end of the junction is discordant with germline, which a read error may explain. The chain links TRBV7-7 to TRBJ2-2; 12 positions agree with TRBD1. The CDR3 spans 16 residues. In germline, CDR1 is SSHAT, CDR2 FNYEAQ (reference sequence). CDR3 bases: TGTGCTAGCAGCTTAGGGACAGGGGGCAGTGGCGGGGAGCTGTTTTTT. Translated, it gives CASSLGTGGSGGELFF.

This chain links TRBV5-1 with TRBJ2-1; TRBD2 agrees at 10 bases. CDR3 size: 16 residues. The trim removed 3 bases at V and 6 bases at J, leaving 9 bases unmatched. Germline loops: CDR1 SGHRS, CDR2 YFSETQ. The CDR3 is CASSSGTSAYVNEQFF. CDR3 coding DNA: TGCGCCAGCAGCTCCGGGACTAGCGCCTATGTCAATGAGCAGTTCTTC.

This rearrangement joins TRBV5-1 to TRBJ2-5; 12 bases align to TRBD2. This CDR3 is built from 16 residues. J was trimmed by 1 base and V by 4 bases; bases with no gene match: 5. The V gene's germline CDR1 is SGHRS and CDR2 YFSETQ. The CDR3 reads CASSRTSGALQETQYF. CDR3 bases: TGCGCCAGCAGCAGGACTAGCGGGGCCCTCCAAGAGACCCAGTACTTC.

The rearrangement links TRBV9 to TRBJ1-2; no definite D call. V was pared by 4 bases and J by 6 bases, with 16 bases between. CDR1 and CDR2 (germline): SGDLS, YYNGEE. This CDR3 is built from 14 residues. This CDR3 reads CASSPRGAWNGYTF. The CDR3 bases are TGTGCCAGCAGCCCACGGGGAGCTTGGAATGGCTACACCTTC.

This chain connects TRBV14 to TRBJ1-2, with D possibly being TRBD1 (6 bases). Trimming cost V 1 base and J 4 bases, with 10 bases left between them. The CDR3 runs to 14 residues. Per germline, CDR1 SGHDN and CDR2 FVKESK. CDR3 nucleotide sequence: TGTGCCAGCAGCCAAGCTTCGGACAGCTATGGCTACACCTTC. This translates into CASSQASDSYGYTF.